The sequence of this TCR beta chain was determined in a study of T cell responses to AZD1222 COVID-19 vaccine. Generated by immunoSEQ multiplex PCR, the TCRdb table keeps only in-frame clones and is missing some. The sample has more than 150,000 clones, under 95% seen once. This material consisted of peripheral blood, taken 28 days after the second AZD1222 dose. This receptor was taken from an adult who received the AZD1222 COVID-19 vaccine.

The CDR3 reads CASSLGGGGTYYEQYF. The CDR3 nucleotides are TGTGCCAGCAGTCTTGGGGGAGGTGGAACTTACTACGAGCAGTACTTC. The chain combines TRBV6-6 with TRBJ2-7; TRBD2 is a possible D gene (6 bases). From germline, CDR1 is MNHNY and CDR2 SVGAGI (reference sequence). The CDR3 totals 16 residues. V lost 5 bases, J lost 3 bases, and 20 bases lay in between.